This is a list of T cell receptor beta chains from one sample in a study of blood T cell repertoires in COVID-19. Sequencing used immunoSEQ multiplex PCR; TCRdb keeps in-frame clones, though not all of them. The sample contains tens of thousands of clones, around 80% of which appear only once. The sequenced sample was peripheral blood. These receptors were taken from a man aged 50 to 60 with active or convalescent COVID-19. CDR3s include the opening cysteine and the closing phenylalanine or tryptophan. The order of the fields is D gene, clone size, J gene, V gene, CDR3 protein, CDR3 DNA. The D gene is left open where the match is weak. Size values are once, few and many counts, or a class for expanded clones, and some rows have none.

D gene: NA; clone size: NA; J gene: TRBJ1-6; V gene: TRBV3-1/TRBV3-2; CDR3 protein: CASSLQGSGSSPLHF; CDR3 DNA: TGTGCCAGCAGCCTACAGGGCAGCGGGAGTTCACCCCTCCACTTT
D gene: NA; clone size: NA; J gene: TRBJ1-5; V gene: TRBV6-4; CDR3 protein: CASSRTVNQPQHF; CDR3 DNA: TGTGCCAGCAGTAGGACAGTCAATCAGCCCCAGCATTTT
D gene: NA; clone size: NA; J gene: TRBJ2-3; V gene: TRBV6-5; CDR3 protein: CASSPRQGTDTQYF; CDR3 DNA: TGTGCCAGCAGTCCCAGACAGGGCACAGATACGCAGTATTTT
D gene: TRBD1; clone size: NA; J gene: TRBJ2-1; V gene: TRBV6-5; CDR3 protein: CATRTGQLTYNEQFF; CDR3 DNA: TGTGCCACGAGAACGGGACAGCTAACCTACAATGAGCAGTTCTTC
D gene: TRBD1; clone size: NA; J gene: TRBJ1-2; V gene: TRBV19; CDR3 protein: CASSAGTGYYGYTF; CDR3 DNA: TGTGCCAGTAGTGCTGGGACAGGGTACTATGGCTACACCTTC
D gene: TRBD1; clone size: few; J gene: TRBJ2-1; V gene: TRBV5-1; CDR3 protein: CASSLGTGVANEQFF; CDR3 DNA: TGCGCCAGCAGCCTAGGGACAGGCGTCGCTAATGAGCAGTTCTTC
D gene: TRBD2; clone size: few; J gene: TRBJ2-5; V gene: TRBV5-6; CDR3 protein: CASNLLAGVQETQYF; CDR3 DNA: TGTGCCAGCAACCTACTAGCGGGGGTGCAAGAGACCCAGTACTTC
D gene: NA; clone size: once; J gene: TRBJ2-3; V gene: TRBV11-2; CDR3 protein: CASKLSVGGDTQYF; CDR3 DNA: TGTGCCAGTAAGCTTAGTGTGGGAGGAGATACGCAGTATTTT
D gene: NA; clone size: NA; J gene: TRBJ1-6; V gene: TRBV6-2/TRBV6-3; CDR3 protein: CASSKGEYNSPLHF; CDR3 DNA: TGTGCCAGCAGCAAGGGGGAGTACAATTCACCCCTCCACTTT
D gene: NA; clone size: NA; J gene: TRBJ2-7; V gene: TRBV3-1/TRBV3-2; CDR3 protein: CASSQASAGEQYF; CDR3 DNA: TGTGCCAGCAGCCAAGCGTCAGCCGGGGAGCAGTACTTC
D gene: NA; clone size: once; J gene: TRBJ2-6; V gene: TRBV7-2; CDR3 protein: CASSQPNRAGANVLTF; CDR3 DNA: TGTGCCAGCAGCCAACCCAACAGGGCAGGGGCCAACGTCCTGACTTTC
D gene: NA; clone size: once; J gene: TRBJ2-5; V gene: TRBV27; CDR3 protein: CASSLWAGRETQYF; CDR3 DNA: TGTGCCAGCAGTTTATGGGCGGGCCGGGAGACCCAGTACTTC
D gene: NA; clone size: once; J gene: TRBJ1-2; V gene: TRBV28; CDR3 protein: CASRFGVTDYGYTF; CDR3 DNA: TGTGCCAGCAGGTTTGGAGTAACGGACTATGGCTACACCTTC
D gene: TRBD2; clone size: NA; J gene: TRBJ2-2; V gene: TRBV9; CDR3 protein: CASSVTSGGPNTGELFF; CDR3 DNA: TGTGCCAGCAGCGTAACCAGCGGGGGGCCGAACACCGGGGAGCTGTTTTTT
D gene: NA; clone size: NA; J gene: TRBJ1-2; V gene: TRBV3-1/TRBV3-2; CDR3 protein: CASSQDPRAGQGAWYGYTF; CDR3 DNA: TGTGCCAGCAGCCAAGATCCTCGGGCGGGGCAGGGCGCGTGGTATGGCTACACCTTC
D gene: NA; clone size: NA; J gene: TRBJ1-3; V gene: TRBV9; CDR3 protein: CASSVGQTGSGNTIYF; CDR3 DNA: TGTGCCAGCAGCGTAGGGCAGACAGGTTCTGGAAACACCATATATTTT
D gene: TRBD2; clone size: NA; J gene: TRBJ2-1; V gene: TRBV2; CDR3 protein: CASSVSGARGGEQFF; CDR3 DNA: TGTGCCAGCAGCGTTAGCGGGGCCAGGGGCGGTGAGCAGTTCTTC
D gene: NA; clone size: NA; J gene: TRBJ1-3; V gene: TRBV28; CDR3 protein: CASRLPSPSGNTIYF; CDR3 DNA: TGTGCCAGCAGACTCCCAAGTCCCTCTGGAAACACCATATATTTT
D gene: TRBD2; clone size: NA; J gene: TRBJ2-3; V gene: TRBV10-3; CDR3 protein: CAISGPPGLAGQRGDTQYF; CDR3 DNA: TGTGCCATCAGTGGACCCCCCGGGCTAGCGGGCCAACGGGGAGATACGCAGTATTTT
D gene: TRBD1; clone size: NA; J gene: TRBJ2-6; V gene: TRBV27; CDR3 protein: CASSLLGQGNSGANVLTF; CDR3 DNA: TGTGCCAGCAGTTTACTGGGACAGGGAAACTCTGGGGCCAACGTCCTGACTTTC
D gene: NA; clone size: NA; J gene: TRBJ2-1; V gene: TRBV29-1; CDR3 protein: CSVGGGSSYNEQFF; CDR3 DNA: TGCAGCGTTGGGGGTGGGAGCTCCTACAATGAGCAGTTCTTC
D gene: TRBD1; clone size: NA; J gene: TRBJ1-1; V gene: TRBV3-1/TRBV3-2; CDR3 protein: CASSQGGQGNTEAFF; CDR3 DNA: TGTGCCAGCAGCCAAGGGGGACAGGGTAACACTGAAGCTTTCTTT
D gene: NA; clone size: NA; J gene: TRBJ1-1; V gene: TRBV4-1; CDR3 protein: CASSLQGMNTEAFF; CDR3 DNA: TGCGCCAGCAGCCTACAGGGAATGAACACTGAAGCTTTCTTT
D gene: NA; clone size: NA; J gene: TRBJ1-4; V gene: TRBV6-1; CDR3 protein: CASSEQGINEKLFF; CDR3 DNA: TGTGCCAGCAGTGAACAGGGGATTAATGAAAAACTGTTTTTT
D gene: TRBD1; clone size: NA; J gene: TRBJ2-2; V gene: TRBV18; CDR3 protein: CASSPRQGEFGELFF; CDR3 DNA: TGTGCCAGCTCACCTCGACAGGGGGAATTCGGGGAGCTGTTTTTT
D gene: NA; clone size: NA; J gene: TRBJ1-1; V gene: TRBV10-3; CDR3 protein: CAISEYPRVSNTEAFF; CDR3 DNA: TGTGCCATCAGTGAGTACCCCAGGGTTTCCAACACTGAAGCTTTCTTT
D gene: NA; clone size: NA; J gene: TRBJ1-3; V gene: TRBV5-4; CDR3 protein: CASSPQGGVGSGNTIYF; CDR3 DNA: TGTGCCAGCAGCCCTCAAGGGGGGGTGGGAAGCGGAAACACCATATATTTT
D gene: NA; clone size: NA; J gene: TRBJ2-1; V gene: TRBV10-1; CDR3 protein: CASSDPPTGVNEQFF; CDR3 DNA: TGCGCCAGCAGTGACCCACCTACAGGTGTCAATGAGCAGTTCTTC
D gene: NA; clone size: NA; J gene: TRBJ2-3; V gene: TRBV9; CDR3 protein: CASSVGEGDRADTQYF; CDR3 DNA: TGTGCCAGCAGCGTAGGAGAGGGGGATAGGGCAGATACGCAGTATTTT
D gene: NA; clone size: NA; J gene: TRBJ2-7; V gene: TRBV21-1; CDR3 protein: CASSLRTGLSYEQYF; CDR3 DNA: TGTGCCAGCAGCCTTCGGACAGGACTCTCCTACGAGCAGTACTTC
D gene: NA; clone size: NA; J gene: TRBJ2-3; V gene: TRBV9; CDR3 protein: CASSVSTDTQYF; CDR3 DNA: TGTGCCAGCAGCGTCAGTACAGATACGCAGTATTTT
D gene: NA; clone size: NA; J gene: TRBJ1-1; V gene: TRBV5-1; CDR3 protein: CASSADSRRDTEAFF; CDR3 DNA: TGCGCCAGCAGCGCGGACAGTCGAAGGGACACTGAAGCTTTCTTT
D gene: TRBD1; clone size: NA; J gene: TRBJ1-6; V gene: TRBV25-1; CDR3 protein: CASRQGAPLHF; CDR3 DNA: TGTGCCAGCAGGCAGGGGGCACCCCTCCACTTT
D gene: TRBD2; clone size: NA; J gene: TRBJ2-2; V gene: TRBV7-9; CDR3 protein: CASSLGLALTGELFF; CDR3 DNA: TGTGCCAGCAGCTTAGGACTAGCGCTCACCGGGGAGCTGTTTTTT
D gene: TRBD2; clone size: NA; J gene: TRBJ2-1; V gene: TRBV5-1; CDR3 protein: CASSRASGTSDNEQFF; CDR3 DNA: TGCGCCAGCAGCCGTGCATCCGGGACTAGCGATAATGAGCAGTTCTTC
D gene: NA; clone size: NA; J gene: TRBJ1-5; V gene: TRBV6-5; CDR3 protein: CASSYDRIGQPQHF; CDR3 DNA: TGTGCCAGCAGTTACGACAGAATCGGTCAGCCCCAGCATTTT
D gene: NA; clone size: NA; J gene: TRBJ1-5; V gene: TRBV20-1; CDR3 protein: CSASGGGAAQPQHF; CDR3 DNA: TGCAGTGCTAGTGGCGGGGGGGCGGCTCAGCCCCAGCATTTT
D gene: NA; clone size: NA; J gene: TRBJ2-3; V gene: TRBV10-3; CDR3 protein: CAIREDTLTDTQYF; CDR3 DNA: TGTGCCATCCGCGAGGACACCCTCACAGATACGCAGTATTTT
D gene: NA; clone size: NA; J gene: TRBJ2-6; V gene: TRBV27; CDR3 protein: CASTPGGGANVLTF; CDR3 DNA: TGTGCCAGCACCCCCGGGGGTGGGGCCAACGTCCTGACTTTC
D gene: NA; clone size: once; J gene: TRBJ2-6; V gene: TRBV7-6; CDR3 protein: CASSLDRFLSGANVLTF; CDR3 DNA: TGTGCCAGCAGCTTAGACAGGTTCCTTTCTGGGGCCAACGTCCTGACTTTC
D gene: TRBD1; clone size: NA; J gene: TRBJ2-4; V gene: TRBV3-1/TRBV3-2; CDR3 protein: CASSPQLQGGRLGIQYF; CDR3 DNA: TGTGCCAGCAGCCCGCAACTACAGGGGGGTAGGTTGGGCATTCAGTACTTC
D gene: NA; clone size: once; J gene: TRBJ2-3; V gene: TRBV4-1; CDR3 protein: CASSQVGGGNTDTQYF; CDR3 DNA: TGCGCCAGCAGCCAAGTTGGGGGGGGCAACACAGATACGCAGTATTTT
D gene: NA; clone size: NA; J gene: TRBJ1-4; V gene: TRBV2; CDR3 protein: CASGLSDEKLFF; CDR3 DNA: TGTGCCAGCGGACTGAGTGATGAAAAACTGTTTTTT
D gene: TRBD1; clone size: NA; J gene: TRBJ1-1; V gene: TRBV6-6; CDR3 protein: CASSSTQGARTEAFF; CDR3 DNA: TGTGCCAGCAGTTCGACTCAGGGGGCGCGGACTGAAGCTTTCTTT
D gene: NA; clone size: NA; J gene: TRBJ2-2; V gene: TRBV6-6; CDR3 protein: CASSYARGNTGELFF; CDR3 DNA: TGTGCCAGCAGTTACGCGCGGGGCAACACCGGGGAGCTGTTTTTT
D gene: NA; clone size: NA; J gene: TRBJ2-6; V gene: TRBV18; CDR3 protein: CASSPRVDSGANVLTF; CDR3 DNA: TGTGCCAGCTCACCGAGGGTAGACTCTGGGGCCAACGTCCTGACTTTC
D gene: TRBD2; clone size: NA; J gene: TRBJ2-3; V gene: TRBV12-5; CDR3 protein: CASGLAPGGPDTQYF; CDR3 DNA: TGTGCTAGTGGTTTGGCCCCGGGGGGACCAGATACGCAGTATTTT
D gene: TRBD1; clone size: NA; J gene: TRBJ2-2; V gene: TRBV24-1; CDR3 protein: CATSASGQGAGNTGELFF; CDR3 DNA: TGTGCCACCAGTGCCTCGGGACAGGGGGCAGGGAACACCGGGGAGCTGTTTTTT
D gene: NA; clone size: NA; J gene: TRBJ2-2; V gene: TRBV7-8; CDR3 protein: CASSSITGSGELFF; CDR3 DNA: TGTGCCAGCAGCTCAATAACGGGTTCCGGGGAGCTGTTTTTT
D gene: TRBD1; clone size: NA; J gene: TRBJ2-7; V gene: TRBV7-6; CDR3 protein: CASSWTGNEQYF; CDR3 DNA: TGTGCCAGCAGCTGGACAGGGAACGAGCAGTACTTC
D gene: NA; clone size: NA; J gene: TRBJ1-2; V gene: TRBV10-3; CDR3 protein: CAISEGTGNYGYTF; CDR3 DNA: TGTGCCATCAGTGAGGGGACTGGTAACTATGGCTACACCTTC
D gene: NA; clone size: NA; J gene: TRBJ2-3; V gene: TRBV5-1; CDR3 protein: CASSLGTITNTDTQYF; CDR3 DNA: TGCGCCAGCAGCTTGGGGACTATAACAAACACAGATACGCAGTATTTT
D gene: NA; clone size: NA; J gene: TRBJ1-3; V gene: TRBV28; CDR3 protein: CASTKGGNSGNTIYF; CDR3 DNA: TGTGCCAGTACGAAAGGCGGAAACTCTGGAAACACCATATATTTT
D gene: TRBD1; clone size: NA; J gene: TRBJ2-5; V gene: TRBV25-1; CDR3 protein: CASSRGQGNQETQYF; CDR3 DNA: TGTGCCAGCAGTCGGGGACAGGGGAACCAAGAGACCCAGTACTTC